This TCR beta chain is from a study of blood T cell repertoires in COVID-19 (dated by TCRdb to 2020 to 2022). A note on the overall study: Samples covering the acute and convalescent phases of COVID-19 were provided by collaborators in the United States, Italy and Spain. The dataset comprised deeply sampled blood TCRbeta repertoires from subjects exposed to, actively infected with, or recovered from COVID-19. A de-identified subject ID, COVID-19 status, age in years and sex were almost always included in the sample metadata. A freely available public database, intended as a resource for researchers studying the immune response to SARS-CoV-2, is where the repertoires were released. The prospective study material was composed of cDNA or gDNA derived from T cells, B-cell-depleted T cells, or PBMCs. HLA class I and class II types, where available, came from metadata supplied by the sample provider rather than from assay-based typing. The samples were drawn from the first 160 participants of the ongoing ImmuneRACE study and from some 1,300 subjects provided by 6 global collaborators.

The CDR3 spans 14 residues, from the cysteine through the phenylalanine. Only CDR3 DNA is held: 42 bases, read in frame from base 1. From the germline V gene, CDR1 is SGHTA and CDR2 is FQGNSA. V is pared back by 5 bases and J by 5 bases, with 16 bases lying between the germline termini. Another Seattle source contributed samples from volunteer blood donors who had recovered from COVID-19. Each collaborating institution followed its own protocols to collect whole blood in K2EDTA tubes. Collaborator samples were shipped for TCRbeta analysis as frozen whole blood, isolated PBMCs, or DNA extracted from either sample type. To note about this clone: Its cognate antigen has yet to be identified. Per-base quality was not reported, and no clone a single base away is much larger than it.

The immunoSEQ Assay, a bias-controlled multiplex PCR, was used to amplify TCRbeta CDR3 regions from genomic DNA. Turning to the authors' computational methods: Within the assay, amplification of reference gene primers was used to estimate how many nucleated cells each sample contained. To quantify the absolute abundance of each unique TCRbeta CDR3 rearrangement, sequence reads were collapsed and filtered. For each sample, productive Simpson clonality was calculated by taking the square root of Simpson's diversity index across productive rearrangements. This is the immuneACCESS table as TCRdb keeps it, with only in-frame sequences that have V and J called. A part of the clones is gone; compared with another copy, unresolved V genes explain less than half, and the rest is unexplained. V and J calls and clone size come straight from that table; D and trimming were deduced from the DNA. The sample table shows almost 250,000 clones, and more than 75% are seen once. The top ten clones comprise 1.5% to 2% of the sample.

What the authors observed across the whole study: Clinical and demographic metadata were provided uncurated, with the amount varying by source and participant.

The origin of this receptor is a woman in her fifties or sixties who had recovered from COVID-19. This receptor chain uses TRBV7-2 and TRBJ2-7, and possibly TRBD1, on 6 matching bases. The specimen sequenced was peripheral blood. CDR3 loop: CASSPRTDGHEQYF. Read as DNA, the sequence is TGTGCCAGCAGCCCAAGGACAGATGGGCACGAGCAGTACTTC.